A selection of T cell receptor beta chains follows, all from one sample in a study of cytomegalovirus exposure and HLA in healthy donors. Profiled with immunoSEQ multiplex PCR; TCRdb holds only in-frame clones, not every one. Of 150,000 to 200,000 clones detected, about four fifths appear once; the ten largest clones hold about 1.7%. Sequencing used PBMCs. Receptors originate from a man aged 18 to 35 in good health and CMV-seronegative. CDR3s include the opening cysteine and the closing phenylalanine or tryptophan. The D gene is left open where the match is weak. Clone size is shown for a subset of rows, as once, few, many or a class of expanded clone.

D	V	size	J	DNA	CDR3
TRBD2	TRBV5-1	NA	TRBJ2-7	TGCGCCAGCAGCTCGCACTTACTAGCGGGCGAGCAGTACTTC	CASSSHLLAGEQYF
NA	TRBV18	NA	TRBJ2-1	TGTGCCAGCTCACCACCTACAGGGCCTGAGCAGTTCTTC	CASSPPTGPEQFF
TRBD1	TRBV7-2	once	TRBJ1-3	TGTGCCAGCAGCCCTACAGGGGGCGTACGAGGAAACACCATATATTTT	CASSPTGGVRGNTIYF
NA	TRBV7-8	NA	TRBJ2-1	TGTGCCAGCAACCAGGGTTTTAGGGATAATCTCCGATCGCAGTTCTTC	CASNQGFRDNLRSQFF
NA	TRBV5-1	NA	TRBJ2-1	TGCGCCAGCAGCTTGGTTTCAGGGAACAATGAGCAGTTCTTC	CASSLVSGNNEQFF
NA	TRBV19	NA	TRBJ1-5	TGTGCCAGTAGTATACTCCGACAGGTCAATCAGCCCCAGCATTTT	CASSILRQVNQPQHF
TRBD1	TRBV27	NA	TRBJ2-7	TGTGCCAGCAGTTGGGGACAGGGGGTCTACGAGCAGTACTTC	CASSWGQGVYEQYF
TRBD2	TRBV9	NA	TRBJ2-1	TGTGCCAGCAGCGTTAGCGGGAGCTCCTACAATGAGCAGTTCTTC	CASSVSGSSYNEQFF
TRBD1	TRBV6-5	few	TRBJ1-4	TGTGCCAGCAGCCTGACAGGGGTGGGTGAAAAACTGTTTTTT	CASSLTGVGEKLFF
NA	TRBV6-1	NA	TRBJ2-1	TGTGCCAGCAGTGGGGGGACTTCATACAATGAGCAGTTCTTC	CASSGGTSYNEQFF
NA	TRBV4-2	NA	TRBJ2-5	TGTGCCAGCAGCCAAGTTCAGGGGTCGCAAGAGACCCAGTACTTC	CASSQVQGSQETQYF
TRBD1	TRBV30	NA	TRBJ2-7	TGTGCCTGGAATAGGACAGGGTCTTCCTACGAGCAGTACTTC	CAWNRTGSSYEQYF
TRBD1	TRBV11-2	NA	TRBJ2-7	TGTGCCAGCAGCTTAGTAAGGGGGCATACCTACGAGCAGTACTTC	CASSLVRGHTYEQYF
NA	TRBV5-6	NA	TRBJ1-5	TGTGCCAGCAGCTTGGGGCTGAGCGGGTTTGGTTTAGGCAATCAGCCCCAGCATTTT	CASSLGLSGFGLGNQPQHF
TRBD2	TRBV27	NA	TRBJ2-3	TGTGCCAGCAGTTTATTACCCCGGGAGGGTTGGACAGATACGCAGTATTTT	CASSLLPREGWTDTQYF
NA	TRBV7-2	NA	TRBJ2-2	TGTGCCAGCAGCCCCCGGGACACCACCGGGGAGCTGTTTTTT	CASSPRDTTGELFF
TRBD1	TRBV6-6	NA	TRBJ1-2	TGTGCCAGCTCAGGGCGCAGGGGGAGCTATGGCTACACCTTC	CASSGRRGSYGYTF
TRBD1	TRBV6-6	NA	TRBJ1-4	TGTGCCAGCAGTTACTCGACGGGACAGGGATTCAGAAAACTGTTTTTT	CASSYSTGQGFRKLFF
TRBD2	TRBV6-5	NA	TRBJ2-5	TGTGCCAGCAGTTACGGGGCTAGCGGCCAAGAGACCCAGTACTTC	CASSYGASGQETQYF
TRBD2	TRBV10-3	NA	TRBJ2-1	TGTGCCATCAGTGAGACTAGCGGGAGGGCCGCCGTGGAGCAGTTCTTC	CAISETSGRAAVEQFF
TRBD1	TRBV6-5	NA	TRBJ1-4	TGTGCCAGCGGGGACAGTGCAACTAATGAAAAACTGTTTTTT	CASGDSATNEKLFF
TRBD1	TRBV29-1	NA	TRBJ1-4	TGCAGCGTTGGGGGACAGGGTAGGGGGGGTTCAACTAATGAAAAACTGTTTTTT	CSVGGQGRGGSTNEKLFF
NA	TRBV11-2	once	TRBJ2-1	TGTGCCAGCAGCTTAGGAAAGGGACACTACAATGAGCAGTTCTTC	CASSLGKGHYNEQFF
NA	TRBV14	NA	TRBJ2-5	TGTGCCAGCAGCCATTCCGCCAGGTCTGTTCAGACCCAGTACTTC	CASSHSARSVQTQYF
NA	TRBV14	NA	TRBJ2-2	TGTGCCAGCAGCCAAGATAACTACTTCTTGTCCGGGGAGCTGTTTTTT	CASSQDNYFLSGELFF
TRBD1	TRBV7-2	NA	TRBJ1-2	TGTGCCAGCAGCCGATCATTTCAGGGGGCACTCTATGGCTACACCTTC	CASSRSFQGALYGYTF
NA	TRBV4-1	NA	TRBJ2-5	TGCGTCAGCAGCCCGACCGGGACATGGCAAGAGACCCAGTACTTC	CVSSPTGTWQETQYF
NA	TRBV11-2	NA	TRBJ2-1	TGTGCCAGCAGCTTATCCCGGGACATGCGGTTCTTC	CASSLSRDMRFF
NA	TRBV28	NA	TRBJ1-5	TGTGCCAGCAGTTTGGGAACAGGGAGCAATCAGCCCCAGCATTTT	CASSLGTGSNQPQHF
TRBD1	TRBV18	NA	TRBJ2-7	TGTGCCAGCTCACCACCGGCAGGGGGCAGGCACGAGCAGTACTTC	CASSPPAGGRHEQYF
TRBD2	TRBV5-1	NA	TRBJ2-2	TGCGCCAGCAGCTTGCTTCTAGCGGGGGAGCGCGCCGGGGAGCTGTTTTTT	CASSLLLAGERAGELFF
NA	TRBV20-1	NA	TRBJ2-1	TGCAGTGCGCATACTCTAGATGGAAAGTTCTTC	CSAHTLDGKFF
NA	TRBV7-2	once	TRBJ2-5	TGTGCCAGCAGCCCTCAAGAGACCCAGTACTTC	CASSPQETQYF
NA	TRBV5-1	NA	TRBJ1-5	TGCGCCAGCAGCTTGTCCGGGGGAGATAGCAATCAGCCCCAGCATTTT	CASSLSGGDSNQPQHF
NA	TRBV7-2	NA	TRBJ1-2	TGTGCCAGCAGCTCACAGAGTAACTATGGCTACACCTTC	CASSSQSNYGYTF
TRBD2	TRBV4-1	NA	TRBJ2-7	TGCGCCAGCAGCCAAGTTACGGGGGGTGACTACGAGCAGTACTTC	CASSQVTGGDYEQYF
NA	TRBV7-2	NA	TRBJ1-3	TGTGCCAGCAGCTTTCTCCAGGGAACTGCTGGAAACACCATATATTTT	CASSFLQGTAGNTIYF
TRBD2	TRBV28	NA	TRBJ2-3	TGTGCCAGCAGTTTTGCGGGAGGGGCTGATACGCAGTATTTT	CASSFAGGADTQYF
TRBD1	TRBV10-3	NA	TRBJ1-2	TGTGCCGTGACGACAGGGTTAGACTATGGCTACACCTTC	CAVTTGLDYGYTF
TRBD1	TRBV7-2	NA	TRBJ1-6	TGTGCCAGCAGCTTAGAAGGAGGGGGCGGACAGAATTCACCCCTCCACTTT	CASSLEGGGGQNSPLHF
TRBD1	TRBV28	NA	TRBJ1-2	TGTGCCAGCAGTTTCCGGCAGGGGGGCGGCTATGGCTACACCTTC	CASSFRQGGGYGYTF
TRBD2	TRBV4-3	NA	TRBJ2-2	TGCGCCAGCAGCCAAGTGGGCCCCGGGACTAGTGTGTCCGGGGAGCTGTTTTTT	CASSQVGPGTSVSGELFF
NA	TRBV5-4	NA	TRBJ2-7	TGTGCCAGCAGCTCCGATCCTCTATTCTACGAGCAGTACTTC	CASSSDPLFYEQYF
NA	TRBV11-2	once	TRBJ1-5	TGTGCCAGCAGCCTCGGGGGGGGAGGCTCCAATCAGCCCCAGCATTTT	CASSLGGGGSNQPQHF
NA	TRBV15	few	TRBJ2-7	TGTGCCACCAGCAGCACCCTGAGCTCCTACGAGCAGTACTTC	CATSSTLSSYEQYF
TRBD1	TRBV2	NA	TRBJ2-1	TGTGCCAGCAGCAGACCCGGGACAGGGGGACCGAATGAGCAGTTCTTC	CASSRPGTGGPNEQFF
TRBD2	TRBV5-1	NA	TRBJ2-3	TGCGCCAGCGGACTTTCTAGCGGGAGTAGGACAGATACGCAGTATTTT	CASGLSSGSRTDTQYF
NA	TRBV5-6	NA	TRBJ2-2	TGTGCCAGCAGCCTCACAGCCCCGAACACCGGGGAGCTGTTTTTT	CASSLTAPNTGELFF
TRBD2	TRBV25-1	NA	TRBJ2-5	TGTGCCAGCAGTGAATTAGGAGTTAGCGGGAGGGCCCAAGAGACCCAGTACTTC	CASSELGVSGRAQETQYF
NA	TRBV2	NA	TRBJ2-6	TGTGCCAGCAGTTCGAGACATCCGAGCTCTGGGGCCAACGTCCTGACTTTC	CASSSRHPSSGANVLTF
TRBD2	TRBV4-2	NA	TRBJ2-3	TGTGCCAGCAGCCAAGAGACTAGCCGCACAGATACGCAGTATTTT	CASSQETSRTDTQYF
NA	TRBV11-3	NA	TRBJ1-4	TGTGCCAGCAGCTTAGTCACGGGAACTAATGAAAAACTGTTTTTT	CASSLVTGTNEKLFF
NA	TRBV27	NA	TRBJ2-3	TGTGCCAGCAGTTTATTCACCAGTAGGGGGGGTGCAGATACGCAGTATTTT	CASSLFTSRGGADTQYF
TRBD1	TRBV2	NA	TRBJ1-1	TGTGCCAGCAGTGACCCCCGGGACAGGGGGCAAACTGAAGCTTTCTTT	CASSDPRDRGQTEAFF
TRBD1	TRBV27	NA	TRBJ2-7	TGTGCCAGCAGTTGGGACAGGAGTTCCTACGAGCAGTACTTC	CASSWDRSSYEQYF
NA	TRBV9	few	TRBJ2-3	TGTGCCAGCAGCGTAGCGGGTAGCGGCACAGATACGCAGTATTTT	CASSVAGSGTDTQYF
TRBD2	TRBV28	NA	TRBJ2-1	TGTGCCAGCAGCTCCGGGACTAGACTCTACAATGAGCAGTTCTTC	CASSSGTRLYNEQFF